These 22 T cell receptor beta chains came from one sample sequenced in a study of blood T cell repertoires in COVID-19. Measured with immunoSEQ multiplex PCR; TCRdb has only the in-frame clones, and not every one. The sample consists of about 150,000 clones, roughly nine tenths of them appearing once. Sequencing was performed on peripheral blood. These receptors were collected from a woman in her seventies with acute or convalescent COVID-19.

V is TRBV20-1 and J is TRBJ1-3; TRBD1 might be the D (6 bases). Germline CDR1 and CDR2: DFQATT and SNEGSKA (reference sequence). Trimming pared 7 bases from V and 3 bases from J, leaving 7 bases between. CDR3 length equals 11 residues. CDR3 in amino acids: CSGGLGNTIYF. In nucleotides, the CDR3 is TGCAGTGGGGGGCTTGGAAACACCATATATTTT.

V gene TRBV2 combines with J gene TRBJ1-2; D is possibly TRBD1 (6 bases). This CDR3 spans 13 amino acids. Trimming took 5 bases from V and 2 from J, leaving 9 bases between them. The germline gives CDR1 SNHLY, CDR2 FYNNEI. The CDR3 sequence: CASSRGQNYGYTF. The CDR3 DNA is TGTGCCAGCAGTCGCGGACAGAACTATGGCTACACCTTC. Variable domain in full (rest from reference TRBV2 and TRBJ1-2): EPEVTQTPSHQVTQMGQEVILRCVPISNHLYFYWYRQILGQKVEFLVSFYNNEISEKSEIFDDQFSVERPDGSNFTLKIRSTKLEDSAMYFCASSRGQNYGYTFGSGTRLTVV.

V is TRBV15 and J is TRBJ2-1, with TRBD2 identical over 10 bases. The CDR3 has 16 residues. The ends lost 0 bases at V and 7 bases at J; junction bases unmatched: 6. CDR1 is LNHNV, CDR2 YYDKDF, per germline (reference sequence). The CDR3 nucleotides are TGTGCCACCAGCAGAGATCCAGCGGGGGGGCTTAATGAGCAGTTCTTC. It yields the protein CATSRDPAGGLNEQFF.

In this sample, this clone turned up once. CDR3 residues: CASSSSPGTSGWTYNEQFF. The CDR3 bases are TGCGCCAGCAGCTCCTCCCCCGGGACTAGCGGGTGGACCTACAATGAGCAGTTCTTC. The V gene is TRBV5-1, the J gene TRBJ2-1, with TRBD2 matching 12 bases. The germline V gene has CDR1 SGHRS and CDR2 YFSETQ. Trimming took 3 bases from V and 2 from J; bases not matched to a gene: 12. This CDR3 spans 19 amino acids.

This clone occurred many times. The V and J genes are TRBV5-1 and TRBJ1-2; D remains ambiguous. Germline V lookup: CDR1 SGHRS, CDR2 YFSETQ. Trimming cost V 3 bases and J 8 bases, with 17 bases left between them. This CDR3 has 14 residues. CDR3 protein: CASSSPGGSGGYTF. CDR3 sequence (DNA): TGCGCCAGCAGCTCCCCCGGCGGGTCGGGGGGCTACACCTTC.

This rearrangement joins TRBV18 to TRBJ1-5; D may be TRBD1 (6 bases). The CDR3 is 20 amino acids. Germline V gene sequence: CDR1 KGHSH, CDR2 LQKENI. Trimming left V 3 bases short and J 1 base short, with 25 bases between. CDR3 loop: CASSPPNSQGPVKSNQPQHF. As DNA, the CDR3 is TGTGCCAGCTCACCCCCGAATTCACAGGGCCCGGTTAAAAGCAATCAGCCCCAGCATTTT.

The chain recombines TRBV10-2 with TRBJ2-3, with unresolved D. The CDR3 is made up of 14 amino acids. Germline V gene data show CDR1 as WSHSY and CDR2 as SAAADI. V lost 3 bases and J 5 bases, leaving 12 bases between the germline ends. The CDR3: CASSDWLDLDTQYF. The CDR3 DNA is TGCGCCAGCAGTGACTGGCTAGATTTAGATACGCAGTATTTT.

V and J are TRBV2 and TRBJ1-2, with D perhaps TRBD1 (5 bases). Germline V gives CDR1 SNHLY, CDR2 FYNNEI. The CDR3 sequence is 12 residues long. V shed 4 bases and J shed 7 bases, with 10 bases lying between them. The CDR3 is CASSVQGFGYTF. CDR3 nucleotide sequence: TGTGCCAGCAGTGTGCAGGGTTTTGGCTACACCTTC.

In this sample, this clone turned up once. This sequence joins TRBV3-1 (or the pseudogene TRBV3-2) and TRBJ1-1, with a weak D call TRBD1 (6 bases). The CDR3 runs to 16 residues. V was shortened by 4 bases and J by 6 bases, with 21 bases between the two germline ends. Germline loops: CDR1 LGHDT, CDR2 YNNKEL (reference sequence). CDR3 amino acids: CASSPTDRKSFAEAFF. The CDR3 DNA is TGTGCCAGCAGCCCTACCGACAGGAAGTCCTTTGCTGAAGCTTTCTTT.

The chain employs TRBV6-5 and TRBJ1-3, with D hard to call. The CDR3 is made up of 16 amino acids. Trimming took off 0 bases at V and 3 bases at J, with 12 bases between the two ends. Germline CDR1 reads MNHEY; CDR2 reads SVGAGI. In nucleotides, the CDR3 is TGTGCCAGCAGTTACTCGAAGGAGGGAGGTGGAAACACCATATATTTT. It encodes CASSYSKEGGGNTIYF.

The chain links TRBV21-1 to TRBJ1-4; TRBD1 is the table's D call and was not checked against the DNA. TRBV21-1 is a pseudogene segment. This CDR3 spans 20 amino acids. CDR3 region: CASSAGQGTGDCAANEKLFF. As DNA, the CDR3 is TGTGCCAGCAGCGCAGGGCAGGGGACAGGGGATTGTGCGGCTAATGAAAAACTGTTTTTT.

The CDR3 DNA sequence: TGCGCCAGCAGCTTGGCAGCGATCTCTGGGGCCAACGTCCTGACTTTC. The encoded protein is CASSLAAISGANVLTF. The chain joins TRBV5-1 to TRBJ2-6; the D is unclear. The germline gives CDR1 SGHRS, CDR2 YFSETQ. The CDR3 is 16 residues long. Trimming removed 0 bases at V and 0 bases at J, with 7 bases between.

The chain uses TRBV19 and TRBJ1-1; no reliable D call. The length of the CDR3 is 13 residues. Germline V CDR1 and CDR2: LNHDA, SQIVND (reference sequence). V lost 11 bases to trimming and J lost 1 base, with 14 bases between them. CDR3 sequence reads: CAVSRGPNTEAFF. CDR3 nucleotide sequence: TGTGCCGTCAGTCGAGGGCCGAACACTGAAGCTTTCTTT.

The chain recombines TRBV6-1 with TRBJ2-1; 8 bases are shared with TRBD2. V shed 1 base and J 1 base; nucleotides not matched to a gene: 3. CDR1 is MNHNS, CDR2 SASEGT, per germline. The CDR3 has 16 amino acids. DNA of the CDR3: TGTGCCAGCAGTGAAGTTGCGGGGGGTTCCTACAATGAGCAGTTCTTC. Translated, it gives CASSEVAGGSYNEQFF.

V is TRBV11-2 and J is TRBJ2-1, with 9 bases that match TRBD2. The CDR3 covers 14 residues. Germline assignment: CDR1 SGHAT and CDR2 FQNNGV. V shed 5 bases and J 7 bases; nucleotides not matched to a gene: 6. The CDR3 DNA follows: TGTGCCAGCAGCCGCGGGGGGGCGGGGAATGAGCAGTTCTTC. Its translation is CASSRGGAGNEQFF.

This clone was found once. The V call is TRBV11-3, the J call TRBJ2-2; 8 nucleotides align to TRBD1. The CDR3 extends over 16 amino acids. Losses at the gene ends were 5 bases for V and 3 bases for J; bases not matched to a gene: 8. The germline CDR1 and CDR2 sequences are SGHNT and YENEEA. Written as DNA, the CDR3 is TGTGCCAGCAGCCCCCGCAGGGGGCAGGACACCGGGGAGCTGTTTTTT. Its translation: CASSPRRGQDTGELFF.

J is TRBJ2-2 and V is TRBV7-6; 15 nucleotides match TRBD2. Germline CDR1 SGHVS, CDR2 FNYEAQ. With 5 bases clipped from V and 5 bases from J, the junction kept 6 bases outside the gene matches. The CDR3 sequence is 17 residues long. CDR3 nucleotides: TGTGCCAGCAGCCCAGGACTAGCGGGGGGGCCTACCGGGGAGCTGTTTTTT. Protein product: CASSPGLAGGPTGELFF.

This chain uses TRBV4-2 with TRBJ1-6; no reliable D call. The CDR3 is 15 residues long. CDR1 and CDR2 (germline): LGHNA, YNFKEQ. The V and J ends lost 1 base and 8 bases respectively, with 12 bases between them. The CDR3 loop reads CASSQGSGSDSPLHF. The CDR3 bases are TGTGCCAGCAGCCAAGGCTCGGGGAGCGATTCACCCCTCCACTTT.

This clone appeared once. The chain uses TRBV6-5 and TRBJ1-1; possible D gene TRBD1, 6 bases. V lost 6 bases and J lost 0, with 8 bases in between. The germline gives CDR1 MNHEY, CDR2 SVGAGI. The CDR3 spans 13 residues. The DNA for the CDR3 is TGTGCCAGCAGAGGGACACTGAACACTGAAGCTTTCTTT. It specifies CASRGTLNTEAFF.

The chain links TRBV28 to TRBJ2-7; D unresolved. The V end was cut by 6 bases, the J end by 3 bases, with 15 bases between. CDR1 is MDHEN and CDR2 is SYDVKM in the germline V gene. This CDR3 is built from 14 residues. The CDR3 DNA reads TGTGCCAGCAGCTCCCCGGCGGCCCACTACGAGCAGTACTTC. It is translated as CASSSPAAHYEQYF.

CDR3 nucleotide sequence: TGTGCCAGCAGTCCATGGGGGGGGCGAGAGGGAGAGACCCAGTACTTC. The encoded protein is CASSPWGGREGETQYF. This rearrangement joins TRBV27 to TRBJ2-5, with D possibly matching TRBD2 (7 bases). This CDR3 has 16 amino acids. V gave up 5 bases and J gave up 4 bases, with 20 bases separating them. CDR1 MNHEY and CDR2 SMNVEV come from the germline V gene (reference sequence).

The rearrangement joins TRBV4-1 to TRBJ2-2, with a tentative D call TRBD1 (6 bases). The V end lost 2 bases, the J end lost 1 base, and 14 bases lay between the germline ends. The CDR3 is 17 amino acids. The germline CDR1 and CDR2 sequences are MGHRA and YSYEKL. The CDR3 DNA sequence: TGCGCCAGCAGCCAAAAGTGGGGGCCAGAGAACACCGGGGAGCTGTTTTTT. Translated: CASSQKWGPENTGELFF.